This T cell receptor beta chain was captured in a study of blood T cells in healthy people across ages. A second PCR, run for roughly 7 to 12 cycles, used a sample-barcoded 5' primer plus a J-beta primer mix. Each cDNA was tagged by a template-switch adaptor containing 12 random nucleotides. From the 5' RACE reads, TCRdb called clonotypes with MiXCR, one entry per CDR3 protein. The table lists approximately 1.5 million distinct CDR3 sequences, about 35% of them singletons. This CDR3 is 14 amino acids long. Trimming stripped 6 bases from V and 2 bases from J, with 13 bases between. Per germline, CDR1 KGHSH and CDR2 LQKENI. Healthy individuals of Caucasian origin from Russia, aged about 6 to 95, served as donors. Every donor contributed 7.5 to 10 milliliters of peripheral blood by blood draw.

This TCR came from a woman aged 25 to 39 in good health. V is TRBV18 and J is TRBJ1-1; no clear D. The sample was blood. This chain's CDR3 is CASSIGVLNTEAFF. Written as DNA, the CDR3 is TGTGCCAGCTCGATTGGGGTACTAAACACTGAAGCTTTCTTT.